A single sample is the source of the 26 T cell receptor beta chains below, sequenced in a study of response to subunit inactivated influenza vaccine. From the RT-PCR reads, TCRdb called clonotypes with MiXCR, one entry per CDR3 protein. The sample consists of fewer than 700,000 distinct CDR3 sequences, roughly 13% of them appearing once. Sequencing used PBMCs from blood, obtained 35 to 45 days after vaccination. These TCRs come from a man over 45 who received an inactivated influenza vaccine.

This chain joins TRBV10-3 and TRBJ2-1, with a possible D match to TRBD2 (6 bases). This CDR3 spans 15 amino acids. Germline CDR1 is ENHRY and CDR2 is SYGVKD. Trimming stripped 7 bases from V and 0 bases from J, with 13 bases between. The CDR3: CAIMGGSRSYNEQFF. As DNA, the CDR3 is TGTGCCATCATGGGAGGATCCCGCTCCTACAATGAGCAGTTCTTC.

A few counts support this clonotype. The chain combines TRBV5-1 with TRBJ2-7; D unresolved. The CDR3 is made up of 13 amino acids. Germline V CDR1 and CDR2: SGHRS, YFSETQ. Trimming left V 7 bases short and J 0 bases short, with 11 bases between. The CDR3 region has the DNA TGCGCCAGCCAGGACGAGAGCTCCTACGAGCAGTACTTC. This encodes CASQDESSYEQYF.

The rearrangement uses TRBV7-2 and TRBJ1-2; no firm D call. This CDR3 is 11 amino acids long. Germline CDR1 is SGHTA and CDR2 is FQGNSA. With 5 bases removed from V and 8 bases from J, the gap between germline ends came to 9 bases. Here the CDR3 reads CASSPLGGYTF. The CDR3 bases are TGTGCCAGCAGCCCTTTAGGGGGCTACACCTTC.

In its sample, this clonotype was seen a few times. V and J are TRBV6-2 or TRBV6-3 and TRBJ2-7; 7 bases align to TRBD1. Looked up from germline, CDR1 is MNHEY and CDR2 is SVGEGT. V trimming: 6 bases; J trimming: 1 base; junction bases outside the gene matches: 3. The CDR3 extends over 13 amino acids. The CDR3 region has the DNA TGTGCCAGCAGGCGACAGGGTTCCTACGAGCAGTACTTC. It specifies CASRRQGSYEQYF.

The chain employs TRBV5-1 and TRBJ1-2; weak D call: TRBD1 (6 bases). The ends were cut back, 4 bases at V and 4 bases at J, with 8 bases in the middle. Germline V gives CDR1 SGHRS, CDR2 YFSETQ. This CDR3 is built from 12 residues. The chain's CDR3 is CASSMDSYGYTF. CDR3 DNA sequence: TGCGCCAGCAGCATGGACAGCTATGGCTACACCTTC. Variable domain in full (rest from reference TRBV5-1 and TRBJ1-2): KAGVTQTPRYLIKTRGQQVTLSCSPISGHRSVSWYQQTPGQGLQFLFEYFSETQRNKGNFPGRFSGRQFSNSRSEMNVSTLELGDSALYLCASSMDSYGYTFGSGTRLTVV.

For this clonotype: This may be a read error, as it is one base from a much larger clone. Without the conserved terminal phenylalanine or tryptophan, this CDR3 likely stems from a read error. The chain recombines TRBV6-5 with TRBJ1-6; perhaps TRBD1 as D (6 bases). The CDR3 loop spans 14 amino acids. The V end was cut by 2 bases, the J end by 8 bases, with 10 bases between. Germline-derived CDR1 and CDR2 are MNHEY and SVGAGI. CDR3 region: CASSYGQGYSPLHL. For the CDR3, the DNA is TGTGCCAGCAGTTACGGGCAGGGGTATTCACCCCTCCACTTA.

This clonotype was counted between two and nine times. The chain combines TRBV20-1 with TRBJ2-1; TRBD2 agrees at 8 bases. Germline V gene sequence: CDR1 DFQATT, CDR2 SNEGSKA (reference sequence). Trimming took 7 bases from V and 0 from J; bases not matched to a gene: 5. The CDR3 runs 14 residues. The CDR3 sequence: CSGKGTSSYNEQFF. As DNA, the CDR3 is TGCAGTGGAAAGGGGACTAGCTCCTACAATGAGCAGTTCTTC.

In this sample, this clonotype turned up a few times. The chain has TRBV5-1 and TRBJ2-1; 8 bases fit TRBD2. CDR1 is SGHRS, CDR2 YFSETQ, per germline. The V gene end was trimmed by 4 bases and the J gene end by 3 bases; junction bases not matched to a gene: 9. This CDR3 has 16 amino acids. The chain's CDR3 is CASSLQAGAVYNEQFF. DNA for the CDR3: TGCGCCAGCAGCCTACAAGCGGGAGCGGTCTACAATGAGCAGTTCTTC.

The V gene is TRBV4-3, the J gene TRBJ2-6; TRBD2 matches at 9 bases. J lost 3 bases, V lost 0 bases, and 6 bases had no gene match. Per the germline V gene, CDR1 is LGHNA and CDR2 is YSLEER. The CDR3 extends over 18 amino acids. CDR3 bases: TGCGCCAGCAGCCAAGACGCTAGCGGGGATAATGGGGCCAACGTCCTGACTTTC. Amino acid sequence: CASSQDASGDNGANVLTF.

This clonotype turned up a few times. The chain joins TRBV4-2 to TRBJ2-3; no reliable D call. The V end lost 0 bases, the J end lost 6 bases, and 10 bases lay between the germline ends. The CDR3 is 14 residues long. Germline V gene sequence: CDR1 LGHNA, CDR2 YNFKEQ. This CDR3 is CASSQDQGRDTQYF. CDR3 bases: TGTGCCAGCAGCCAAGATCAAGGTCGCGATACGCAGTATTTT.

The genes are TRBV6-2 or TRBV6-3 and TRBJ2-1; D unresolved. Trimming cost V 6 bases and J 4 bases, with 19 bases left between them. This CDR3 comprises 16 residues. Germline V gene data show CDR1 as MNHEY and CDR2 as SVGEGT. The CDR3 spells CASRGSVSGQYNEQFF. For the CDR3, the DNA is TGTGCCAGCAGAGGAAGTGTATCGGGCCAGTACAATGAGCAGTTCTTC.

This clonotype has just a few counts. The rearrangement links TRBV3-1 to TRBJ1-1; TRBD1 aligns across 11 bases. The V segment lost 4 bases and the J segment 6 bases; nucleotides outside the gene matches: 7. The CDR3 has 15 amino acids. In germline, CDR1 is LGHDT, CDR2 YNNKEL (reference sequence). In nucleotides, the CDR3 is TGTGCCAGCAGCCGCCCTCCGGGACAGGGGGCTGAAGCTTTCTTT. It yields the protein CASSRPPGQGAEAFF.

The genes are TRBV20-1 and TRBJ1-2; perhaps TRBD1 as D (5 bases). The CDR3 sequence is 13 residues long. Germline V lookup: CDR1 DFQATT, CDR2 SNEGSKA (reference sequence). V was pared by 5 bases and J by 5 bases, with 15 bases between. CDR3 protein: CSAASGTAYGYTF. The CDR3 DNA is TGCAGTGCTGCATCCGGGACGGCTTATGGCTACACCTTC.

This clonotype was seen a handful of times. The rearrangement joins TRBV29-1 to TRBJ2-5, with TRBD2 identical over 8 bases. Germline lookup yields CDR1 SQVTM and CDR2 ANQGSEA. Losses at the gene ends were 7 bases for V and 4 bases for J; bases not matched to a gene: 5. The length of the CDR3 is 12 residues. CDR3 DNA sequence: TGCAGCGCCGAACTAGCGGCAGAGACCCAGTACTTC. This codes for CSAELAAETQYF.

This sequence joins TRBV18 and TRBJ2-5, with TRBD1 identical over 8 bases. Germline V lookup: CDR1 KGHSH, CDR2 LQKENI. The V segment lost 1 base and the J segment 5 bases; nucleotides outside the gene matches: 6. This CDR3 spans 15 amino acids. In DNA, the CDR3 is TGTGCCAGCTCACCACTTGGACAGGGCGGGGAGACCCAGTACTTC. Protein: CASSPLGQGGETQYF.

CDR3 DNA: TGTGCCAGCAAGCGGGGGTCAGAGACCCAGTACTTC. The encoded protein is CASKRGSETQYF. The rearrangement uses TRBV12-3 or TRBV12-4 and TRBJ2-5; 8 bases are shared with TRBD2. The CDR3 runs 12 residues. V lost 7 bases and J lost 4; bases outside the gene matches: 2.

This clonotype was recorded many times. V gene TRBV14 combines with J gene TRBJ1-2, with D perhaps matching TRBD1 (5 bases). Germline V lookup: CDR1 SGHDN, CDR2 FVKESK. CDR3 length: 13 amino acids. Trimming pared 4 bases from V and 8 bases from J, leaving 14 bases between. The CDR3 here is CASSLSAGDGYTF. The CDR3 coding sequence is TGTGCCAGCAGCCTCTCGGCCGGGGACGGCTACACCTTC.

The CDR3: CASSLGYVLAGISSTDTQYF. CDR3 nucleotides: TGTGCCAGCAGCTTAGGTTATGTTTTAGCGGGGATATCTAGCACAGATACGCAGTATTTT. The chain uses TRBV7-6 and TRBJ2-3, with TRBD2 identical over 8 bases. From germline, CDR1 is SGHVS and CDR2 FNYEAQ. Trimming at V came to 1 base and at J to 0 bases, leaving 15 bases not matched to a gene. The CDR3 has 20 residues.

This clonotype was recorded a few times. CDR3 sequence (DNA): TGTGCCAGCAGCCGATGGACTAGCGGGTCGAGCGGGGAGCTGTTTTTT. Translated, it gives CASSRWTSGSSGELFF. This chain connects TRBV7-9 to TRBJ2-2; TRBD2 matches 11 bases. Germline CDR1 is SEHNR and CDR2 is FQNEAQ (reference sequence). V gave up 5 bases and J gave up 7 bases; unmatched junction bases: 9. CDR3 length: 16 residues.

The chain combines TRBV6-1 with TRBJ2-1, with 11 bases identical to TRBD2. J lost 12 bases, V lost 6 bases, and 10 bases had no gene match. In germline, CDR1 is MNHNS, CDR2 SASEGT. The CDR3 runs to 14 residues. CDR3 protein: CASSLAGGSTGQFF. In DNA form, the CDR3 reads TGTGCCAGCAGCCTAGCGGGAGGCTCTACAGGGCAGTTCTTC.

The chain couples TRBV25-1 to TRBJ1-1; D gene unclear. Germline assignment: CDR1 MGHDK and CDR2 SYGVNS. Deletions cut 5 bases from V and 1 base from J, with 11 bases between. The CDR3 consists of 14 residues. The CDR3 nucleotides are TGTGCCAGCAGTTTGGCAGCCTCGAACACTGAAGCTTTCTTT. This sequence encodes CASSLAASNTEAFF.

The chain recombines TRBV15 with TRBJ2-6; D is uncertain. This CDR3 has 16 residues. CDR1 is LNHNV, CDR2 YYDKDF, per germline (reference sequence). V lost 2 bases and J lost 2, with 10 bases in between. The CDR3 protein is CATSRPLGAGANVLTF. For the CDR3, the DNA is TGTGCCACCAGCAGACCACTTGGGGCTGGGGCCAACGTCCTGACTTTC.

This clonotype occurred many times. The CDR3 DNA is TGCAGTGCCATTCGGGGGGACAGCACAGATACGCAGTATTTT. Amino acids: CSAIRGDSTDTQYF. V gene TRBV20-1 combines with J gene TRBJ2-3, with TRBD2 matching 7 bases. After removal of 6 bases from V and 0 bases from J, the junction contained 6 bases not matched to a gene. CDR3 length: 14 amino acids. Germline lookup yields CDR1 DFQATT and CDR2 SNEGSKA (reference sequence).

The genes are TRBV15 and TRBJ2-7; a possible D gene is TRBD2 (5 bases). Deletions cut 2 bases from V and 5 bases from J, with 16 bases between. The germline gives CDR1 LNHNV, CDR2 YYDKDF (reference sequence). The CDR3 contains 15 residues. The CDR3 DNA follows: TGTGCCACCAGCAGAAGGTTGGGGAGTGGGGACGAGCAGTACTTC. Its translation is CATSRRLGSGDEQYF.

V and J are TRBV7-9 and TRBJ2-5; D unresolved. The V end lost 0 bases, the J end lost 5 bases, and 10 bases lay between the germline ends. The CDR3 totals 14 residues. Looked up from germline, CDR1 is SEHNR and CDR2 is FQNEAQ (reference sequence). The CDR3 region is CASSLAVQGETQYF. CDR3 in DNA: TGTGCCAGCAGCTTAGCCGTCCAAGGGGAGACCCAGTACTTC.

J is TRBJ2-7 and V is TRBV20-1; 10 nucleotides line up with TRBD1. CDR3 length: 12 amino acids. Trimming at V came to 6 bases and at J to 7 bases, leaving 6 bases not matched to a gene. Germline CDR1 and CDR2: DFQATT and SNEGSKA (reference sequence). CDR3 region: CSARQGAREQYF. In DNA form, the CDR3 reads TGCAGTGCCCGACAGGGGGCGCGGGAGCAGTACTTC.